This record concerns one T cell receptor beta chain sequence. Its antigen is still unknown. The source of the sample is a study of cytomegalovirus exposure and HLA in healthy donors listed by TCRdb under 2017. For the wider study: An earlier analysis of 587 of the donors reported about 260 Gb of sequence data and about 120 million unique TCR beta sequences obtained from about 200 million T cells. Around 320 gigabases of sequencing data and approximately 85 million unique TCR sequences were included in an early release covering roughly 700 HLA-typed donors. Of the 350 to 450 genotyped donors, approximately 82% fell in the genetic ancestry cluster associated with self-reported Caucasian donors. The study was designed to test whether signatures of past pathogen exposure could be identified by cataloging public T cell receptors. Using immunosequencing, the study profiled T cell repertoires from fewer than 700 subjects and related those repertoires to cytomegalovirus serostatus. A separate validation cohort of over a hundred different subjects was used in addition to the roughly 670-subject first cohort. To predict cytomegalovirus infection status, the study brought together high-throughput TCR immunosequencing, statistical association of individual TCRs with disease status, and machine learning. In a later analysis, previously published TCR beta repertoires from 670 or so donors were re-analyzed and high-resolution HLA genotyping was added so that TCR occurrence patterns could be studied. Rather than using new phenotypic data, the later analysis identified candidate immune exposures from TCR beta sequences and from how often those sequences occurred across donors. In an earlier analysis of more than 550 of the donors, high-throughput TCR beta sequencing was used to judge whether each TCR beta V gene segment behaved as functional or pseudogenic. Donor age, sex, ethnicity and CMV serostatus were compiled alongside the repertoire data. In a later genetic analysis, genome-wide SNP genotypes for about three fifths of the 666 donors were used, and that subset was treated as a discovery cohort. Every discovery cohort repertoire had been produced on one sequencing platform. HLA typing included class I and class II loci at four-digit resolution. The number of donors typed differed by locus, with roughly 629-640 for A, B, C, DRB1 and DQB1, roughly 520 for DQA1, over 600 for DPA1, and approximately 470 for DPB1. Because of strong linkage in the cohort, roughly five DR-DQ haplotypes were treated as single units for association and clustering. On average, over 200,000 unique TCR beta nucleotide sequences were sequenced per donor among more than 350 genotyped donors of the cohort, with roughly 18% of those sequences being non-productive. Beyond this particular receptor, the publication reports: In both the original and validation cohorts, the classifier was reported to diagnose cytomegalovirus status with high specificity and sensitivity. A few of the identified cytomegalovirus-associated TCR beta chains were confirmed in vitro to be specific for cytomegalovirus antigens. Linkage disequilibrium might explain the correlated functional status among segregating V segments, but an unknown experimental factor could not be ruled out. In an earlier analysis of some 500 of the donors, most TCR beta V segments were observed in productive rearrangements about 87% or about 30% of the time, broadly matching IMGT annotations. Because some donors lacked HLA typing at each locus, the association tests relied only on the typed subset. In a later analysis, HLA-associated TCR beta chains were found to be more clonally expanded and to have lower generation probabilities than equally common non-associated chains. Strong co-occurrence of HLA alleles, especially DR and DQ, made assigning TCR associations to individual alleles difficult. A further reported finding was that TCR beta sequences accurately predicted the HLA-A and HLA-B alleles for most subjects in the first cohort. In a later analysis, TCR association rates were found to vary across HLA loci, with the most associated TCRs seen for DRB1 alleles and the fewest for HLA-C alleles. Roughly uniform sequencing depth across donors was assumed in presence/absence analyses, although this assumption may not hold. In a later analysis, most CMV-associated TCR beta chains were found to appear HLA-restricted, with HLA associations seemingly driven largely by CMV exposure. A cluster of highly shared sequence variants was judged likely to be a technical artifact of the sequencing pipeline. Most TCR sequences were observed very rarely across donors, whereas some public TCRs were present in many individuals. According to a later genetic analysis, donors in an Asian-associated ancestry cluster had fewer N-insertions in productive TCRs than the approximately 700-donor mean. The study listed 150 to 200 TCR beta chains as associated with cytomegalovirus. The only immune exposure information available for the cohort was CMV serostatus. An association between a missense DCLRE1C variant and V-gene and J-gene trimming of TCR beta chains was found in a later genetic analysis and replicated in an independent cohort. Because counts were too low, seventeen rarely observed V segments, including chromosome 9 orphons, were excluded from the earlier analysis of around 590 of the donors. Only TCR beta chains were sequenced in this cohort, and the absence of alpha or paired-chain data limited detectable features. A later analysis associated some 17,000 TCR beta sequences with specific HLA alleles at a false discovery rate of 0.05. The authors suggested that the approach could potentially be extended to other disease states and immunological phenotypes. A later analysis reported that several top co-occurrence clusters appeared linked to parvovirus B19, influenza, CMV and Epstein-Barr virus.

In total, roughly 710 healthy bone marrow donors made up the cohort. At the time of sampling, every cohort member was nominally healthy, though immune exposures that went unrecorded were likely present. The donor was CMV seronegative and was included in the group of a few hundred seronegative cohort members. Every donor gave a peripheral blood sample, and the peripheral blood mononuclear cells from that sample were used for TCR beta sequencing. Genomic DNA was extracted from the blood cell samples with the Qiagen DNeasy Blood Extraction Kit. Library preparation employed the immunoSEQ multiplex PCR assay. The multiplex PCR relied on a mix of 60 forward primers for TCR Vbeta segments and 13 reverse primers for TCR Jbeta segments. Amplification of the CDR3 region of rearranged TCR beta genes was performed with a multiplex PCR assay on genomic DNA. The amplified TCR beta libraries were sequenced on the Illumina HiSeq System as 87-base-pair reads. The study's own analysis went as follows. A later analysis tallied 75 million to 85 million unique TCR beta chains across the 550 to 850 repertoires, and about 10 million of those chains were shared by two or more donors. Raw reads were error-corrected and collapsed into unique sequences with a nearest-neighbor algorithm that merged closely related sequences to remove PCR and sequencing errors. CDR3 sequences were aligned to IMGT reference sequences to assign V, D and J gene segments. For a sequence to be retained, at least a six-nucleotide match to both a V gene segment and a J gene segment was required. Rearrangements were called productive when the CDR3 lacked stop codons and stayed in frame with V and J; all others were non-productive. CDR3 was defined according to IMGT convention as the region running from the second conserved V-encoded cysteine to the conserved J-encoded phenylalanine. Sequences without an unambiguous match to a single V gene segment were excluded from the earlier analysis of several hundred of the donors. An earlier analysis of around 600 of the donors classified V segments as functional when productive rearrangements were above 56.7% and as segregating when the standard deviation between donors was above 5%. A statistical classification framework was built for diagnosing cytomegalovirus status from the catalog of TCR beta chain sequences. A later analysis assigned V and J genes by comparing TCR nucleotide sequences with IMGT/GENE-DB human TR gene sequences. The TCRdist pipeline was used in a later analysis to assign CDR3 sequences and most-parsimonious VDJ recombination scenarios. A later analysis defined each TCR beta chain by its CDR3 amino acid sequence plus V-gene family, and excluded reads lacking a unique V-gene family. A later analysis removed roughly 590 highly shared, low-generation-probability nucleotide sequences to deal with suspected cross-contamination and a sequencing artifact. In a later analysis, a clonal expansion index was calculated for each public chain from normalized within-repertoire ranks of inferred template counts. In a later analysis, generation probabilities were computed using a VDJ recombination model fitted to out-of-frame rearrangements, and the results were checked against IGoR. In a later analysis, TCR-TCR, TCR-HLA and TCR-CMV co-occurrence was scored with hypergeometric tests, and a repertoire-size bias correction was applied to TCR pairs. In a later analysis, false discovery rates were estimated by permuting HLA or CMV assignments 20 times. A later analysis grouped co-occurring TCRs with DBSCAN, adding TCRdist sequence similarity when clustering within HLA-allele-positive subsets. For co-occurrence clustering, repertoires with fewer than 30,000 or more than 120,000 public chains were excluded, along with roughly 5 repertoires with anomalous nucleotide sharing. The table comes from immuneACCESS by way of TCRdb, which keeps in-frame sequences with V and J called. Part of the clones is missing from these tables; in studies checked, under half for an unresolved V gene and the rest for unknown reasons. V and J calls and clone size are given by that table; D and trimming were obtained from the DNA. The sample table includes over 100,000 clones. The ten largest account for roughly 3.7% of the sample.

This receptor was obtained from a man between 25 and 39 years old in good health and CMV-seronegative. The sequenced material came from PBMCs.

CDR3 sequence: CASGRGGLNNEQFF. The DNA sequence is TGTGCCAGCGGGCGGGGTGGGCTTAACAATGAGCAGTTCTTC. Recombination connected TRBV6-5 to TRBJ2-1, with TRBD2 tentatively as D gene (6 bases match). From cysteine to phenylalanine, the CDR3 is 14 amino acids long. Left in the record is the CDR3 DNA by itself, 42 bases read in frame from the first base. The germline V gene provides CDR1 MNHEY and CDR2 SVGAGI. At the junction V is shortened by 8 bases and J by 5 bases, with 16 bases in between.